These 9 T cell receptor beta chains were all obtained from the same sample, sequenced in a study of T-cell reconstitution after alpha-beta-depleted transplantation in children. TCRbeta library preparation incorporated unique molecular identifiers. TCRdb independently ran MiXCR on the PCR reads; one entry per CDR3 protein. The sample consists of around 440,000 distinct CDR3 sequences, around 15% of them appearing once. The sample consisted of PBMCs, mostly from graft donor cells, taken 360 days after TCRalphabeta/CD19-depleted stem cell transplant. These receptors originate from a boy in the first two years of life who had a stem cell transplant for Wiskott-Aldrich syndrome, so the T cells may come from the graft donor.

This chain uses TRBV19 with TRBJ2-6, with a possible D match to TRBD1 (6 bases). Deletions cut 3 bases from V and 6 bases from J, with 12 bases between. The CDR3 totals 15 residues. Germline V gene sequence: CDR1 LNHDA, CDR2 SQIVND (reference sequence). The CDR3 DNA is TGTGCCAGTAGTATCGGGACATCGACGGCCAACGTCCTGACTTTC. Encoded protein: CASSIGTSTANVLTF.

The genes are TRBV7-9 and TRBJ2-7; 9 nucleotides line up with TRBD2. Germline assignment: CDR1 SEHNR and CDR2 FQNEAQ (reference sequence). V lost 6 bases to trimming and J lost 3 bases; unmatched junction nucleotides: 12. The CDR3 is 16 residues long. The CDR3 region is CASSPNIRTSDYEQYF. In DNA form, the CDR3 reads TGTGCCAGCAGTCCCAACATCAGGACTAGCGACTACGAGCAGTACTTC.

The gene calls are TRBV20-1 and TRBJ2-1; possibly TRBD2 for D (6 bases). Deletions cut 6 bases from V and 0 bases from J, with 12 bases between. The CDR3 sequence is 14 residues long. From germline, CDR1 is DFQATT and CDR2 SNEGSKA (reference sequence). CDR3 sequence: CSANGGHSYNEQFF. CDR3 DNA: TGCAGTGCAAACGGAGGGCACTCCTACAATGAGCAGTTCTTC.

This chain uses TRBV5-1 with TRBJ2-4, with 7 bases that match TRBD1. With 4 bases clipped from V and 3 bases from J, the junction kept 4 bases outside the gene matches. The CDR3 contains 14 residues. The V gene's germline CDR1 is SGHRS and CDR2 YFSETQ. Here the CDR3 DNA reads TGCGCCAGCAGCGTGACAGGGTACAAAAACATTCAGTACTTC. It encodes CASSVTGYKNIQYF.

This clonotype has more than one count but fewer than ten. The V gene is TRBV7-9, the J gene TRBJ2-1; 7 bases match TRBD2. Trimming took 5 bases from V and 8 from J; bases not matched to a gene: 9. Germline CDR1 reads SEHNR; CDR2 reads FQNEAQ (reference sequence). The CDR3 runs to 14 residues. CDR3 sequence: CASSVSGVYYEQFF. The CDR3 DNA reads TGTGCCAGCAGCGTCAGCGGGGTTTACTATGAGCAGTTCTTC.

The genes are TRBV20-1 and TRBJ2-7, with 7 bases identical to TRBD2. Trimming at V came to 6 bases and at J to 0 bases, leaving 8 bases not matched to a gene. The germline CDR1 and CDR2 sequences are DFQATT and SNEGSKA (reference sequence). This CDR3 has 14 amino acids. The CDR3 DNA is TGCAGTGCAAAGATCCCTAGCGGCTCCTACGAGCAGTACTTC. Amino acids: CSAKIPSGSYEQYF.

Many counts were recorded for this clonotype. The rearrangement links TRBV12-3 or TRBV12-4 to TRBJ2-1; the D gene is possibly TRBD1 (6 bases). Trimming took 4 bases from V and 2 from J, leaving 12 bases between them. This CDR3 spans 15 amino acids. The CDR3, as DNA: TGTGCCAGCAGTTCCGGGACAAAACCCTACAATGAGCAGTTCTTC. Its translation: CASSSGTKPYNEQFF.

The chain is built from TRBV11-2 and TRBJ2-3; TRBD2 aligns across 13 bases. The CDR3 spans 16 residues. Germline CDR1 and CDR2: SGHAT and FQNNGV. V lost 3 bases and J lost 6; bases outside the gene matches: 6. In DNA form, the CDR3 reads TGTGCCAGCAGCTTCTGGACTAGCGGGAGTATGGATACGCAGTATTTT. Translating it yields CASSFWTSGSMDTQYF.

This clonotype showed up many times. The rearrangement joins TRBV11-2 to TRBJ2-7; the match to TRBD2 covers 7 bases. The V gene's germline CDR1 is SGHAT and CDR2 FQNNGV. The CDR3 has 13 residues. V was pared by 0 bases and J by 7 bases, with 3 bases of the junction left unmatched. CDR3 in amino acids: CASSLDRGGEQYF. CDR3 nucleotides: TGTGCCAGCAGCTTAGATCGGGGAGGGGAGCAGTACTTC. Complete variable domain (other parts from reference TRBV11-2 and TRBJ2-7): EAGVAQSPRYKIIEKRQSVAFWCNPISGHATLYWYQQILGQGPKLLIQFQNNGVVDDSQLPKDRFSAERLKGVDSTLKIQPAKLEDSAVYLCASSLDRGGEQYFGPGTRLTVT.